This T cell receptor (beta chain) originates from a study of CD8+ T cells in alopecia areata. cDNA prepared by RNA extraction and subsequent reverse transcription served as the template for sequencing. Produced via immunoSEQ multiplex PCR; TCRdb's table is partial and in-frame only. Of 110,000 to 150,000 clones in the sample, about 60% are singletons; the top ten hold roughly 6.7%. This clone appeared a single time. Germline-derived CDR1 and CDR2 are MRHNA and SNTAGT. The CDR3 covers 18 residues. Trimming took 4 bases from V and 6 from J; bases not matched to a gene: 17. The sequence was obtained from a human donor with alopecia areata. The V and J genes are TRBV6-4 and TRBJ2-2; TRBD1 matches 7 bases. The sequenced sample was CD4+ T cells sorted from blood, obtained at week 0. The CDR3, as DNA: TGTGCCAGCAGTGCGCGCCCCCAGACAGGGATAAACGCCGGGGAGCTGTTTTTT. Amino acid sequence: CASSARPQTGINAGELFF.